Below, 4 T cell receptor beta chains from the same sample are listed, as sequenced in a study of CD8+ T cells in alopecia areata. TCR sequencing used cDNA made by reverse transcription of extracted RNA. Libraries were prepared by immunoSEQ multiplex PCR; TCRdb keeps only in-frame clonotypes and omits some of them. Seen here are around 200,000 clones, roughly 65% observed once, and the top ten hold over 1.5%. This specimen was CD4+ T cells sorted from blood, taken at week 0. The source of these receptors is a human donor with alopecia areata.

There are a few counts of this clone. The chain couples TRBV19 to TRBJ2-1; 7 bases fit TRBD2. The CDR3 runs 15 residues. V dropped 1 base and J dropped 7; count of bases not matched to a gene: 7. Per germline, CDR1 LNHDA and CDR2 SQIVND (reference sequence). The CDR3 loop reads CASSIGTSASNEQFF. CDR3 bases: TGTGCCAGTAGTATAGGGACTAGTGCTTCGAATGAGCAGTTCTTC.

The V gene is TRBV29-1, the J gene TRBJ2-1; a possible D gene is TRBD1 (6 bases). V was shortened by 6 bases and J by 0 bases, with 12 bases between the two germline ends. This CDR3 has 14 residues. Looked up from germline, CDR1 is SQVTM and CDR2 is ANQGSEA. CDR3 coding DNA: TGCAGCGTAGCACCCAGGGGCTCCTACAATGAGCAGTTCTTC. Translation: CSVAPRGSYNEQFF.

The chain is built from TRBV2 and TRBJ2-3, with D uncertain. The CDR3 has 11 residues. V was pared by 7 bases and J by 3 bases, with 5 bases between. Per germline, CDR1 SNHLY and CDR2 FYNNEI. The CDR3 DNA follows: TGTGCCAGCACTTTTACAGATACGCAGTATTTT. It is translated as CASTFTDTQYF.

This clone has a single count. J is TRBJ1-6 and V is TRBV7-2; D is uncertain. V lost 4 bases to trimming and J lost 13 bases, with 14 bases between them. Germline values: CDR1 SGHTA, CDR2 FQGNSA. The CDR3 has 13 amino acids. CDR3 nucleotide sequence: TGTGCCAGCAGCTACCCTGGACGGTTCCCCCTCCACTTT. It specifies CASSYPGRFPLHF.